The 7 T cell receptor beta chains below were found in one sample sequenced in a study of blood T cell repertoires in COVID-19. Libraries were prepared by immunoSEQ multiplex PCR; TCRdb keeps only in-frame clonotypes and omits some of them. The sample has approximately 240,000 clones, around 82% seen once; the top ten hold under 5.5%. Sample: peripheral blood. These receptors all stem from a woman aged 80 or over with active or convalescent COVID-19.

In nucleotides, the CDR3 is TGCGCCAGCAGCCAAATACAGGGGAGTCAAGAGACCCAGTACTTC. This gives the protein CASSQIQGSQETQYF. The chain employs TRBV5-1 and TRBJ2-5; 7 nucleotides match TRBD1. Trimming removed 4 bases from V and 2 bases from J; junction bases left unmatched: 8. This CDR3 is 15 amino acids long. Germline CDR1 SGHRS, CDR2 YFSETQ.

This clone was observed a few times. The chain is built from TRBV27 and TRBJ2-3; TRBD1 matches 8 bases. Unmatched junction bases numbered 16, after V lost 4 bases and J lost 1 base. The germline gives CDR1 MNHEY, CDR2 SMNVEV (reference sequence). The CDR3 is 19 residues long. CDR3 nucleotides: TGTGCCAGCAGTTCAACCCGACAGGGGCCTAAGGGGGGCACAGATACGCAGTATTTT. This sequence encodes CASSSTRQGPKGGTDTQYF.

This chain links TRBV6-1 with TRBJ2-3; 12 bases agree with TRBD2. V shed 3 bases, J shed 1 base, and the junction held 11 bases outside the gene matches. This CDR3 comprises 19 residues. CDR1 and CDR2 (germline): MNHNS, SASEGT. DNA for the CDR3: TGTGCCAGCAGTGATCCGAGGCTAGCGGGGGGGCCGCGCACAGATACGCAGTATTTT. It codes for CASSDPRLAGGPRTDTQYF.

This chain connects TRBV6-5 to TRBJ1-4, with D perhaps TRBD1 (5 bases). Trimming pared 0 bases from V and 8 bases from J, leaving 13 bases between. The CDR3 is made up of 15 amino acids. Germline CDR1 MNHEY, CDR2 SVGAGI. For the CDR3, the DNA is TGTGCCAGCAGTTACTCGACGGGGGTTGGAGAAAAACTGTTTTTT. Translation gives CASSYSTGVGEKLFF.

The rearrangement uses TRBV10-1 and TRBJ2-4, with TRBD1 matching over 7 bases. The CDR3 length is 16 residues. V gave up 2 bases and J gave up 2 bases; unmatched junction bases: 6. CDR1 and CDR2 (germline): WNHNN, SYGVQD (reference sequence). The CDR3 region has the DNA TGCGCCAGCAGTGAGAGGACAGGTACTCCCAAAAACATTCAGTACTTC. It yields the protein CASSERTGTPKNIQYF.

J is TRBJ2-5 and V is TRBV25-1, with 10 bases fitting TRBD2. The CDR3 totals 18 residues. Germline CDR1 reads MGHDK; CDR2 reads SYGVNS. V was clipped by 8 bases and J by 1 base; unmatched bases: 16. The CDR3 nucleotides are TGTGCCAGCTCCCTCCTTGTAGCGGGGGGCTTATCCCAAGAGACCCAGTACTTC. It codes for CASSLLVAGGLSQETQYF.

The chain has TRBV18 and TRBJ1-2, with 7 bases identical to TRBD1. Germline CDR1 is KGHSH and CDR2 is LQKENI. The CDR3 runs to 13 residues. The V and J ends lost 4 bases and 4 bases, in that order; junction bases with no gene match: 3. The CDR3 sequence: CASSQGARYGYTF. CDR3 coding DNA: TGTGCCAGCTCACAGGGGGCGCGCTATGGCTACACCTTC.